These T cell receptor beta chains were read from a single sample in a study of T cells in Graves' hyperthyroidism and ophthalmopathy. TCRdb reprocessed the multiplex PCR reads via MiXCR and lists one record per CDR3 protein. The sample records 150,000 to 200,000 distinct CDR3 sequences, approximately 17% being singletons. Sequences were obtained from blood. Receptors were obtained from a woman aged 45-60 years with Graves' hyperthyroidism. CDR3s include the opening cysteine and the closing phenylalanine or tryptophan. The D gene is left open where the match is weak. Size tells how often a clone was seen (once, few, many) or the class of an expanded clone, and some rows leave it out.

abundance | j_gene | v_gene | d_gene | CDR3aa | CDR3nt
many | TRBJ1-5 | TRBV20-1 | - | CSATYGYNQPQHF | TGCAGTGCCACATACGGCTACAATCAGCCCCAGCATTTT
many | TRBJ2-3 | TRBV29-1 | - | CSVAGMSTDTQYF | TGCAGCGTTGCTGGGATGAGCACAGATACGCAGTATTTT
many | TRBJ1-1 | TRBV18 | - | CASSPDPYTEAFF | TGTGCCAGCTCACCGGACCCGTACACTGAAGCTTTCTTT
few | TRBJ1-2 | TRBV5-6 | - | CASSLGLKLGYGYTF | TGTGCCAGCAGCTTGGGGCTCAAGCTGGGGTATGGCTACACCTTC
- | TRBJ2-7 | TRBV7-2 | TRBD1 | CASSREGQGMTYEQYF | TGTGCCAGCAGCAGAGAGGGACAGGGCATGACCTACGAGCAGTACTTC
many | TRBJ1-1 | TRBV7-9 | - | CASSLDATWRGDEGTEAFF | TGTGCCAGCAGCTTAGACGCCACGTGGAGGGGCGACGAGGGCACTGAAGCTTTCTTT
- | TRBJ1-2 | TRBV20-1 | TRBD1 | CSAREGQGSGGYTF | TGCAGTGCTAGAGAGGGACAGGGGTCGGGTGGCTACACCTTC
many | TRBJ1-6 | TRBV6-1 | TRBD1 | CASSSRILQGTFYNSPLHF | TGTGCCAGCAGCTCCCGAATTCTACAGGGGACCTTCTATAATTCACCCCTCCACTTT
many | TRBJ1-2 | TRBV2 | - | CASRDRVGYTF | TGTGCCAGCAGAGACAGAGTGGGCTACACCTTC
few | TRBJ2-3 | TRBV7-6 | - | CASSLARVFGADTQYF | TGTGCCAGCAGCTTAGCTAGGGTCTTCGGTGCAGATACGCAGTATTTT
many | TRBJ1-2 | TRBV27 | TRBD1 | CASGMPQGQGARGYTF | TGTGCCAGCGGAATGCCACAGGGACAGGGGGCGCGGGGCTACACCTTC
many | TRBJ2-1 | TRBV7-2 | - | CASTAGLPNDEQFF | TGTGCCAGCACCGCGGGACTTCCTAACGATGAGCAGTTCTTC
many | TRBJ2-3 | TRBV7-9 | TRBD1 | CASSLLRGREDTQYF | TGTGCCAGCAGCTTACTCAGGGGGCGAGAGGATACGCAGTATTTT
- | TRBJ1-5 | TRBV4-1 | - | CASSQLGDQPQHF | TGCGCCAGCAGCCAATTAGGAGATCAGCCCCAGCATTTT
many | TRBJ1-1 | TRBV27 | - | CASSFLSNTEAFF | TGTGCCAGCAGTTTTCTCTCAAACACTGAAGCTTTCTTT
many | TRBJ2-5 | TRBV29-1 | - | CSVGWRGAGETQYF | TGCAGCGTTGGGTGGAGGGGGGCGGGGGAGACCCAGTACTTC
many | TRBJ2-3 | TRBV7-2 | - | CASIRERGGAKQNTQYF | TGTGCCAGCATCCGGGAAAGGGGGGGGGCCAAGCAAAATACGCAGTATTTT
many | TRBJ1-3 | TRBV6-1 | TRBD1 | CASSRTGGSGNTIYF | TGTGCCAGCAGTAGGACAGGGGGGTCTGGAAACACCATATATTTT
- | TRBJ2-3 | TRBV4-3 | - | CASSQAWTDTDTQYF | TGCGCCAGCAGCCAAGCCTGGACAGACACAGATACGCAGTATTTT
many | TRBJ1-2 | TRBV9 | - | CASSVGGLGYGYTF | TGTGCCAGCAGCGTCGGGGGTTTGGGCTATGGCTACACCTTC
- | TRBJ2-6 | TRBV10-3 | - | CAISDQGGANVLTF | TGTGCCATCAGTGATCAGGGAGGGGCCAACGTCCTGACTTTC
many | TRBJ2-3 | TRBV7-3 | TRBD2 | CASGRGDTDTQYF | TGTGCCAGCGGGCGGGGGGACACAGATACGCAGTATTTT
many | TRBJ2-7 | TRBV11-2 | TRBD1 | CASSLAFKGAYHEQYF | TGTGCCAGCAGCTTAGCGTTTAAGGGGGCTTACCACGAGCAGTACTTC
- | TRBJ2-6 | TRBV3-1 | - | CASSQGLGGSGANVLTF | TGTGCCAGCAGCCAAGGGCTTGGCGGCTCTGGGGCCAACGTCCTGACTTTC
many | TRBJ2-7 | TRBV5-1 | - | CASSLAGRGEQYF | TGCGCCAGCAGCTTGGCAGGGAGAGGCGAGCAGTACTTC
many | TRBJ2-2 | TRBV28 | TRBD2 | CASSLGGNANTGELFF | TGTGCCAGCAGTTTGGGGGGGAACGCGAACACCGGGGAGCTGTTTTTT
- | TRBJ1-2 | TRBV2 | - | CASSERLLARPESGYTF | TGTGCCAGCAGTGAACGCCTTCTCGCGAGGCCAGAAAGTGGCTACACCTTC
many | TRBJ1-1 | TRBV6-1 | - | CASSEQRMNTEAFF | TGTGCCAGCAGTGAACAGAGAATGAACACTGAAGCTTTCTTT
many | TRBJ2-3 | TRBV18 | - | CASSPQGRTDTQYF | TGTGCCAGCTCACCACAAGGGAGGACAGATACGCAGTATTTT
many | TRBJ1-5 | TRBV19 | TRBD1 | CASSKDRGGISNQPQHF | TGTGCCAGTAGTAAAGACAGGGGTGGAATCAGCAATCAGCCCCAGCATTTT
many | TRBJ1-2 | TRBV10-2 | - | CASSESKGLASDGHTF | TGCGCCAGCAGTGAGTCGAAGGGATTAGCGTCGGATGGCCACACCTTC